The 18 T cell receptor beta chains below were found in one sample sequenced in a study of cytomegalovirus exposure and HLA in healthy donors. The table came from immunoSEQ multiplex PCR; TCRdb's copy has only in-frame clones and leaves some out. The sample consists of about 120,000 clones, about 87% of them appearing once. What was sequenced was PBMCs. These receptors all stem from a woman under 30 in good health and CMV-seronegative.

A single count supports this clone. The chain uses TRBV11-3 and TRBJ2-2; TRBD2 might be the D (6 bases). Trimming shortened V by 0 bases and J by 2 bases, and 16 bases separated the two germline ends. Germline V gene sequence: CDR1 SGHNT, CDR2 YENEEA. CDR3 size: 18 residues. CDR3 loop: CASSLDLPLATNTGELFF. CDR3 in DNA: TGTGCCAGCAGCTTAGATCTCCCTCTAGCGACTAACACCGGGGAGCTGTTTTTT.

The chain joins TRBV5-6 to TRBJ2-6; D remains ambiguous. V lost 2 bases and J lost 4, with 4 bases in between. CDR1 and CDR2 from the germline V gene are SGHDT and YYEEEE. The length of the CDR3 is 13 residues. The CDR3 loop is CASSFSGANVLTF. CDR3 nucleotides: TGTGCCAGCAGCTTTTCAGGGGCCAACGTCCTGACTTTC.

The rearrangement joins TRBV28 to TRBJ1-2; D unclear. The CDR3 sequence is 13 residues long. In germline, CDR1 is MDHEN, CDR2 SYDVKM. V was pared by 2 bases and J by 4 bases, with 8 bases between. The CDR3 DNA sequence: TGTGCCAGCAGTTTAGGGTCAGGCTATGGCTACACCTTC. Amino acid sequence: CASSLGSGYGYTF.

CDR3 coding DNA: TGTGCCAGCAGAACTACACAAATCTCCTACAATGAGCAGTTCTTC. Amino acid sequence: CASRTTQISYNEQFF. V and J are TRBV6-1 and TRBJ2-1; D is uncertain. Trimming pared 6 bases from V and 0 bases from J, leaving 12 bases between. Germline values: CDR1 MNHNS, CDR2 SASEGT. The CDR3 is 15 amino acids.

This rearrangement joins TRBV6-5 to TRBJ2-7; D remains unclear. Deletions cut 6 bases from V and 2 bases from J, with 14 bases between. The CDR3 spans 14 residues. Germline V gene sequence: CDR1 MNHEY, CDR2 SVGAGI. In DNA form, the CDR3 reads TGTGCCAGCAGCCTACTCGCGTTCACCTACGAGCAGTACTTC. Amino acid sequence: CASSLLAFTYEQYF.

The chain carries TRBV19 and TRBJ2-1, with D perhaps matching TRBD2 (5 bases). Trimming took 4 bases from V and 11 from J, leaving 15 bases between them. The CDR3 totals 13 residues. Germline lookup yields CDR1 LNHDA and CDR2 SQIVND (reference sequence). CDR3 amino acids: CASSTSRRDKQFF. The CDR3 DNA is TGTGCCAGTAGTACCTCGCGACGGGATAAGCAGTTCTTC.

CDR3 nucleotides: TGTGCCAGCAGCCCCTGGGACAGGGGGACCACAGATACGCAGTATTTT. Translating it yields CASSPWDRGTTDTQYF. V is TRBV4-2 and J is TRBJ2-3; 11 bases are a match to TRBD1. J was trimmed by 2 bases and V by 4 bases; bases with no gene match: 5. The CDR3 has 16 residues. Germline V lookup: CDR1 LGHNA, CDR2 YNFKEQ.

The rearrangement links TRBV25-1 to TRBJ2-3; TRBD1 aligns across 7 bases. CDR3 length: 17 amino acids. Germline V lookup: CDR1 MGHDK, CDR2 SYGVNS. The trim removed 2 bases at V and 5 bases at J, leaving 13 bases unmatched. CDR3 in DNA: TGTGCCAGCAGTGAAGGGGGTCCTCACAGGGGTAAAGATACGCAGTATTTT. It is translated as CASSEGGPHRGKDTQYF.

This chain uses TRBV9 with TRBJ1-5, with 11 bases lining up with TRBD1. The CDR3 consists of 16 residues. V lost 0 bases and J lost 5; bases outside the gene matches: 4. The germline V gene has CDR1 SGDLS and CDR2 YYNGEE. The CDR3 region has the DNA TGTGCCAGCAGCGTAGTTGGGGACAGGGGGGATCAGCCCCAGCATTTT. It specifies CASSVVGDRGDQPQHF.

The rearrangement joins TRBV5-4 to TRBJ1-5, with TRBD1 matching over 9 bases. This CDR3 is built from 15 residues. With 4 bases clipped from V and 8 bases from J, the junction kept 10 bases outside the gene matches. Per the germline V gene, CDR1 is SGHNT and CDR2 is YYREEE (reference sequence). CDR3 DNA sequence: TGTGCCAGCAGCGCAGGGACAGGGCCCTTTGAGCCCCAGCATTTT. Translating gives CASSAGTGPFEPQHF.

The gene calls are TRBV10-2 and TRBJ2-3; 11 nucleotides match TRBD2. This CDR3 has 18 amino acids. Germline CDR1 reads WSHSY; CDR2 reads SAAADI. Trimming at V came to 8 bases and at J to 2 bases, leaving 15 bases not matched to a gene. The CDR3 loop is CASEGLAGGFSDTDTQYF. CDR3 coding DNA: TGCGCCAGCGAAGGGCTAGCGGGGGGTTTTTCAGACACAGATACGCAGTATTTT.

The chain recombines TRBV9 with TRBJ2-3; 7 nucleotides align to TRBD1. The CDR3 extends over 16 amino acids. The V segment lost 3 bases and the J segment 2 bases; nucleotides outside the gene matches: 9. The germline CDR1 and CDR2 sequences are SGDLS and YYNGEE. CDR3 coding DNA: TGTGCCAGCAGCGAACGGACAGGTACTTACACAGATACGCAGTATTTT. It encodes CASSERTGTYTDTQYF.

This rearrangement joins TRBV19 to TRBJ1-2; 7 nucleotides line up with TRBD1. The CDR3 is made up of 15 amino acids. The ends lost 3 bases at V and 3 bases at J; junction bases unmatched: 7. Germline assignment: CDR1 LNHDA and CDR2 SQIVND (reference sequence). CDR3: CASSIQPQGYYGYTF. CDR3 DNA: TGTGCCAGTAGTATTCAACCACAGGGGTACTATGGCTACACCTTC. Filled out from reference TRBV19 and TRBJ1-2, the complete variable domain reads DGGITQSPKYLFRKEGQNVTLSCEQNLNHDAMYWYRQDPGQGLRLIYYSQIVNDFQKGDIAEGYSVSREKKESFPLTVTSAQKNPTAFYLCASSIQPQGYYGYTFGSGTRLTVV.

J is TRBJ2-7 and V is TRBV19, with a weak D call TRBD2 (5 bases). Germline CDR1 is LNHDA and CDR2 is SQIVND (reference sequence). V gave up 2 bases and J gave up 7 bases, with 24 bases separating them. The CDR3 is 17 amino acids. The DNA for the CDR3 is TGTGCCAGTAGTATAACGCTCACTAGAGGGTATTCGGGAGAGCAGTACTTC. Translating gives CASSITLTRGYSGEQYF.

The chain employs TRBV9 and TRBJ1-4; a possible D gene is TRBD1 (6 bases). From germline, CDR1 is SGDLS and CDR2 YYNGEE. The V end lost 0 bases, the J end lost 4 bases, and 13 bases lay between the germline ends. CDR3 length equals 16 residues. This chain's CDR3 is CASSVEGRGHNEKLFF. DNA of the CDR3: TGTGCCAGCAGCGTAGAAGGCAGGGGCCATAATGAAAAACTGTTTTTT.

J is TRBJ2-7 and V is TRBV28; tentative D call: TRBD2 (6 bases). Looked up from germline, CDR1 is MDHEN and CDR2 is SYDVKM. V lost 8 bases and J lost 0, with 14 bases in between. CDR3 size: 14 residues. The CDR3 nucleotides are TGTGCCAGCCAAGCCGGGGGAGACTCCTACGAGCAGTACTTC. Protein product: CASQAGGDSYEQYF. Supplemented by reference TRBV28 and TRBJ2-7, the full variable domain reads DVKVTQSSRYLVKRTGEKVFLECVQDMDHENMFWYRQDPGLGLRLIYFSYDVKMKEKGDIPEGYSVSREKKERFSLILESASTNQTSMYLCASQAGGDSYEQYFGPGTRLTVT.

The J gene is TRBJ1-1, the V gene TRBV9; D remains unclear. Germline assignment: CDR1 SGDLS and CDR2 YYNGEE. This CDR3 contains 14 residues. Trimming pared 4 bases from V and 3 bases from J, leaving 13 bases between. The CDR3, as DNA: TGTGCCAGCAGCCCGCGCAACCGGGACACTGAAGCTTTCTTT. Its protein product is CASSPRNRDTEAFF. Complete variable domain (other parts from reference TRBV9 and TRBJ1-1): DSGVTQTPKHLITATGQRVTLRCSPRSGDLSVYWYQQSLDQGLQFLIQYYNGEERAKGNILERFSAQQFPDLHSELNLSSLELGDSALYFCASSPRNRDTEAFFGQGTRLTVV.

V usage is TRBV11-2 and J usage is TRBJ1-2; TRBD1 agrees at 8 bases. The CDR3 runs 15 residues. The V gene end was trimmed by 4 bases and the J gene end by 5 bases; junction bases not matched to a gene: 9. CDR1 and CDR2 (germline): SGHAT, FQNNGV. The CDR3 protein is CASSSDRAFWYGYTF. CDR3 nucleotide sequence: TGTGCCAGCAGCTCGGACAGGGCATTTTGGTATGGCTACACCTTC. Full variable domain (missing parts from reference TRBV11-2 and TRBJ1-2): EAGVAQSPRYKIIEKRQSVAFWCNPISGHATLYWYQQILGQGPKLLIQFQNNGVVDDSQLPKDRFSAERLKGVDSTLKIQPAKLEDSAVYLCASSSDRAFWYGYTFGSGTRLTVV.